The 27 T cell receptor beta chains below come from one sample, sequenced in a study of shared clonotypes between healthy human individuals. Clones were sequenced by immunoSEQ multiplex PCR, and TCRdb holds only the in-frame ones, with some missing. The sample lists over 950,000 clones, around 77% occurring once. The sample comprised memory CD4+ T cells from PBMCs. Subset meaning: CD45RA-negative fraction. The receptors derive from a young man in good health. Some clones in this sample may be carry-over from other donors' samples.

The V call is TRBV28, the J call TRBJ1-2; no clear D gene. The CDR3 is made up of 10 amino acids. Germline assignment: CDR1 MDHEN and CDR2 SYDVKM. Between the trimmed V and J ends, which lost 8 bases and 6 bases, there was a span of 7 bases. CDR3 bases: TGTGCCAGCTATGCGGATGGCTACACCTTC. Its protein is CASYADGYTF.

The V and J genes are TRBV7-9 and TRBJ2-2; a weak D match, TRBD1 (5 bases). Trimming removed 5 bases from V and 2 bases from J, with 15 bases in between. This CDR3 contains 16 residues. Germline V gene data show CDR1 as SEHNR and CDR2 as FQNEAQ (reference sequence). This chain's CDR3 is CASSPPGSRNTGELFF. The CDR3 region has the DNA TGTGCCAGCAGCCCCCCAGGGTCAAGAAACACCGGGGAGCTGTTTTTT.

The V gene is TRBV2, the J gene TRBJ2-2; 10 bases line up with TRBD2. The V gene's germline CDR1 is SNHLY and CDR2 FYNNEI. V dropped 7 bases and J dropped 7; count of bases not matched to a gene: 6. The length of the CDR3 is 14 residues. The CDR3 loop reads CASKEGLAVGELFF. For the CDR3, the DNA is TGTGCCAGCAAGGAAGGACTAGCGGTCGGGGAGCTGTTTTTT.

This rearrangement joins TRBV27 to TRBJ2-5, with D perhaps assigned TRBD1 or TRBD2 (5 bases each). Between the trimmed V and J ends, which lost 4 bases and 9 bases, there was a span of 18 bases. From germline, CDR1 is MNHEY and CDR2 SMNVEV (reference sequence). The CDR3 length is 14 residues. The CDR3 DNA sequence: TGTGCCAGCAGTTCCCAAGGACTTACAGGCGCCCAGTACTTC. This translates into CASSSQGLTGAQYF.

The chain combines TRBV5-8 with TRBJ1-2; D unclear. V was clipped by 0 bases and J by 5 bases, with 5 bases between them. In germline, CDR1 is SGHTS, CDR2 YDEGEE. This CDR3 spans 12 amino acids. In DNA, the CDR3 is TGTGCCAGCAGCTTGGACAGTTATGGCTACACCTTC. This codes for CASSLDSYGYTF.

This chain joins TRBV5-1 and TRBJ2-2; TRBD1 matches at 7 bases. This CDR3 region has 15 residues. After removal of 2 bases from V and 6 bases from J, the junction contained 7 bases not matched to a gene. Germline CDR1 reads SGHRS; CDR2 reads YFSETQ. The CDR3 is CASSFRTGSSGELFF. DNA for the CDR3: TGCGCCAGCAGCTTTAGGACAGGATCATCCGGGGAGCTGTTTTTT.

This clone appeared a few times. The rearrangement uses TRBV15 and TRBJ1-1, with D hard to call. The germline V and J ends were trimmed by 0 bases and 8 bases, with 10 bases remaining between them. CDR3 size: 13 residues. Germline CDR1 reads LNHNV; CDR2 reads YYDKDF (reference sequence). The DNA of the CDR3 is TGTGCCACCAGCAGAGAGCCTCGGACGGAAGCTTTCTTT. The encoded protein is CATSREPRTEAFF.

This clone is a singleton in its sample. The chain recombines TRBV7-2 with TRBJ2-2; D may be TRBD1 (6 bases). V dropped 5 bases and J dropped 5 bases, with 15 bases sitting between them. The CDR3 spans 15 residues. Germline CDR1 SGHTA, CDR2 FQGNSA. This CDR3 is CASSRRTAGTGELFF. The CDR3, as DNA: TGTGCCAGCAGCCGGAGGACAGCCGGGACCGGGGAGCTGTTTTTT.

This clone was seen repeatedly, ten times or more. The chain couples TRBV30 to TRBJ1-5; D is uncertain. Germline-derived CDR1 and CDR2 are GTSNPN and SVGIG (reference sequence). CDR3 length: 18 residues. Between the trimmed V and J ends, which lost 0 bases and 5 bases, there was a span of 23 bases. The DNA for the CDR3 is TGTGCCTGGAGTGTAACGGGAGAGGGTACGGCACCGTATCAGCCCCAGCATTTT. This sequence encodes CAWSVTGEGTAPYQPQHF. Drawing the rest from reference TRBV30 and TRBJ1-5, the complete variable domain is SQTIHQWPATLVQPVGSPLSLECTVEGTSNPNLYWYRQAAGRGLQLLFYSVGIGQISSEVPQNLSASRPQDRQFILSSKKLLLSDSGFYLCAWSVTGEGTAPYQPQHFGDGTRLSIL.

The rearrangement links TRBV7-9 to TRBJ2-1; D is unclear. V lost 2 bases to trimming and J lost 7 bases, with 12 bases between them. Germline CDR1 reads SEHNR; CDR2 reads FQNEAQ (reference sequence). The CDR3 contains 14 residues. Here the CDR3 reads CASSLLRVGNEQFF. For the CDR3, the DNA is TGTGCCAGCAGCTTATTAAGGGTTGGAAATGAGCAGTTCTTC.

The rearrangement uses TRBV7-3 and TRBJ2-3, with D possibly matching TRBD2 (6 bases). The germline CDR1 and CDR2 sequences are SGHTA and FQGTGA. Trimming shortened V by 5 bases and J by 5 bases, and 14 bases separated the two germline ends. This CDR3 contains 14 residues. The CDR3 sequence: CASSMGLRGDTQYF. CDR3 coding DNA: TGTGCCAGCAGCATGGGACTCCGTGGAGATACGCAGTATTTT.

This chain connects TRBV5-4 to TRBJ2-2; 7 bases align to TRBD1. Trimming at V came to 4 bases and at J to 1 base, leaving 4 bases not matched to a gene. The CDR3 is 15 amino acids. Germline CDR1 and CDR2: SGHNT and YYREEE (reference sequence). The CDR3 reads CASSPRQGNTGELFF. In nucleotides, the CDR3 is TGTGCCAGCAGCCCACGACAGGGGAACACCGGGGAGCTGTTTTTT.

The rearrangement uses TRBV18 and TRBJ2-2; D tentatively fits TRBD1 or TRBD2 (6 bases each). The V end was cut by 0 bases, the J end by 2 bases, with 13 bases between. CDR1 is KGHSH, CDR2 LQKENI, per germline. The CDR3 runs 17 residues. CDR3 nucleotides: TGTGCCAGCTCACCACCCTCGGGGGCAGCAAACACCGGGGAGCTGTTTTTT. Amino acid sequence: CASSPPSGAANTGELFF.

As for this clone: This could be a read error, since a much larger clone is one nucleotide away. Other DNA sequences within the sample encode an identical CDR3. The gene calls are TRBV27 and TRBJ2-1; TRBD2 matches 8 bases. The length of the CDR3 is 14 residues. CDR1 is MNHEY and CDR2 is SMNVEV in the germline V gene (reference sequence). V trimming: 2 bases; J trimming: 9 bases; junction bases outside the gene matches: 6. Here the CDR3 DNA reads TGTGCCAGCAGTTTAACAAGGCTAGCGGGTGAGCAGTTCTTC. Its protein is CASSLTRLAGEQFF.

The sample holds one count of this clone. In nucleotides, the CDR3 is TGTGCCAGCAGTTTAAGTCCAGCGGGAGTGTACGAGCAGTACTTC. Translated: CASSLSPAGVYEQYF. This chain joins TRBV28 and TRBJ2-7, with TRBD2 matching 8 bases. Germline V lookup: CDR1 MDHEN, CDR2 SYDVKM. V shed 2 bases, J shed 4 bases, and the junction held 7 bases outside the gene matches. This CDR3 spans 15 amino acids.

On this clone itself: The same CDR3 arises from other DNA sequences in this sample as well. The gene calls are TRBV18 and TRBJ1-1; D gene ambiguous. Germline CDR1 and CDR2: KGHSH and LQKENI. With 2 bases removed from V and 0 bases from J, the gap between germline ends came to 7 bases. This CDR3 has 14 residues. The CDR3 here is CASSPSRVNTEAFF. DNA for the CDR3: TGTGCCAGCTCACCAAGCAGAGTGAACACTGAAGCTTTCTTT.

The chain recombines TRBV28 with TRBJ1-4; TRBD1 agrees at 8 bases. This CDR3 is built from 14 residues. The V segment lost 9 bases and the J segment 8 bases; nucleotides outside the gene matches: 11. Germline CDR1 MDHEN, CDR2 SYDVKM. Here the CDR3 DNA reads TGTGCCAGTAGGAGAACAGGGGGAGGAGAAAAACTGTTTTTT. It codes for CASRRTGGGEKLFF. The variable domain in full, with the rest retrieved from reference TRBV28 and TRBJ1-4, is DVKVTQSSRYLVKRTGEKVFLECVQDMDHENMFWYRQDPGLGLRLIYFSYDVKMKEKGDIPEGYSVSREKKERFSLILESASTNQTSMYLCASRRTGGGEKLFFGSGTQLSVL.

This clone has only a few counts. For the CDR3, the DNA is TGTGCCAGCAGTTCGTGGGCAGATACGCAGTATTTT. Its translation: CASSSWADTQYF. The chain employs TRBV5-4 and TRBJ2-3; no clear D gene. This CDR3 spans 12 amino acids. Germline V gene sequence: CDR1 SGHNT, CDR2 YYREEE (reference sequence). V was pared by 5 bases and J by 4 bases, with 8 bases between.

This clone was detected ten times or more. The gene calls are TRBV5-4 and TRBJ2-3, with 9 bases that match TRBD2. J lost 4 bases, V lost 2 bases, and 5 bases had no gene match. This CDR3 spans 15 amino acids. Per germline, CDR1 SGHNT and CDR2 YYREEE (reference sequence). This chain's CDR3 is CASSLGGREPDTQYF. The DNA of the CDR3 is TGTGCCAGCAGCTTAGGCGGGAGGGAGCCAGATACGCAGTATTTT.

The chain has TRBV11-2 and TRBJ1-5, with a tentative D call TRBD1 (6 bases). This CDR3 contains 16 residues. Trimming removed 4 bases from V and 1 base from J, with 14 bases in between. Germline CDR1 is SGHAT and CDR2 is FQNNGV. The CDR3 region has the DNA TGTGCCAGCAGCTCCGTCGCAGGGGTGAGCAATCAGCCCCAGCATTTT. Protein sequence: CASSSVAGVSNQPQHF.

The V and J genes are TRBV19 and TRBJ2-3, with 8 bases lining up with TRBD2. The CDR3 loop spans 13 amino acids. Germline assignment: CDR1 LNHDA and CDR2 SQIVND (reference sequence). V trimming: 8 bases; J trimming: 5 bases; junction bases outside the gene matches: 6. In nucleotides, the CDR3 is TGTGCCAGTGCGACTAGCGCAAGAGATACGCAGTATTTT. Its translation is CASATSARDTQYF. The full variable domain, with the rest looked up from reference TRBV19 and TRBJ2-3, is DGGITQSPKYLFRKEGQNVTLSCEQNLNHDAMYWYRQDPGQGLRLIYYSQIVNDFQKGDIAEGYSVSREKKESFPLTVTSAQKNPTAFYLCASATSARDTQYFGPGTRLTVL.

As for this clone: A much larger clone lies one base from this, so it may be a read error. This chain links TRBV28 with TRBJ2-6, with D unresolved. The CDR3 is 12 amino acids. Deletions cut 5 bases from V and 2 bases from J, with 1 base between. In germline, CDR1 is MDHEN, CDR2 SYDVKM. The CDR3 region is CASSTGANVLTF. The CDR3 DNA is TGTGCCAGCAGTACTGGGGCCAACGTCCTGACTTTC.

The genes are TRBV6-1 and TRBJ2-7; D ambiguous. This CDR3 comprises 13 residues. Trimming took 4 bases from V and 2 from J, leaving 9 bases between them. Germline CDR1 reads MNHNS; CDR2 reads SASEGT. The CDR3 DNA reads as TGTGCCAGCAGTGCAGGACGGGCCTACGAGCAGTACTTC. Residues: CASSAGRAYEQYF.

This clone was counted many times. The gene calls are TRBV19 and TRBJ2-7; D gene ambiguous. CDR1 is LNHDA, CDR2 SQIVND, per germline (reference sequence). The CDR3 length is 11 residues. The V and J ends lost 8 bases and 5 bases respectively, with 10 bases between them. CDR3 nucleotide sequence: TGTGCCAGTCGGGCAGGCCACGAGCAGTACTTC. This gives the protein CASRAGHEQYF. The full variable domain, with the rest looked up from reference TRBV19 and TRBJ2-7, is DGGITQSPKYLFRKEGQNVTLSCEQNLNHDAMYWYRQDPGQGLRLIYYSQIVNDFQKGDIAEGYSVSREKKESFPLTVTSAQKNPTAFYLCASRAGHEQYFGPGTRLTVT.

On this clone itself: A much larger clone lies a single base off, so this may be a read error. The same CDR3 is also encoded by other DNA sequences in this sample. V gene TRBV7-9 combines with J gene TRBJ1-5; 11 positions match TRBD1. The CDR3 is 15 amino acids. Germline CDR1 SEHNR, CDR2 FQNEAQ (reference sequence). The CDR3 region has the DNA TGCGCCAGCAGCCCCGGGGACAGGGGGAATCAGCCCCAGCATTTT. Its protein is CASSPGDRGNQPQHF.

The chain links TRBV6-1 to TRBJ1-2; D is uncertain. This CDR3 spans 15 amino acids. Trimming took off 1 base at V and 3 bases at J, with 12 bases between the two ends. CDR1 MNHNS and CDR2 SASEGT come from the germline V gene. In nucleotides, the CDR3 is TGTGCCAGCAGTGAAGTGGGAGACCCTTACTATGGCTACACCTTC. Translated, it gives CASSEVGDPYYGYTF.

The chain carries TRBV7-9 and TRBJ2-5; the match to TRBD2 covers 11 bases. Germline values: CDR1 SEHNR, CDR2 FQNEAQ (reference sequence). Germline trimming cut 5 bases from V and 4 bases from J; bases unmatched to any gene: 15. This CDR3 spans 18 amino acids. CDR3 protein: CASSNSGRGRVPGETQYF. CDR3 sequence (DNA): TGTGCCAGCAGCAATAGCGGGAGGGGAAGGGTCCCCGGAGAGACCCAGTACTTC.